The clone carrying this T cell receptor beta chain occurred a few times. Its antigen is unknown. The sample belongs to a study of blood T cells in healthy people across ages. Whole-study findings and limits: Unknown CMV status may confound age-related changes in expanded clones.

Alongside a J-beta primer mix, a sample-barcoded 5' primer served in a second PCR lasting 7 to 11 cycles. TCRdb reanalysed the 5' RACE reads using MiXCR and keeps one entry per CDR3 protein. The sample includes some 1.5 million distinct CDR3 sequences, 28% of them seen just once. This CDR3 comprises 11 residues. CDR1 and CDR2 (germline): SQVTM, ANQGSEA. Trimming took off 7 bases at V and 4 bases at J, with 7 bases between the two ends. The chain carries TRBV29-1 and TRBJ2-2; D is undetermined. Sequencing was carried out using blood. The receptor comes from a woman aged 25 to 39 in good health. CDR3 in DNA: TGCAGCGCCCTCACCACCGGGGAGCTGTTTTTT. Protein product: CSALTTGELFF.